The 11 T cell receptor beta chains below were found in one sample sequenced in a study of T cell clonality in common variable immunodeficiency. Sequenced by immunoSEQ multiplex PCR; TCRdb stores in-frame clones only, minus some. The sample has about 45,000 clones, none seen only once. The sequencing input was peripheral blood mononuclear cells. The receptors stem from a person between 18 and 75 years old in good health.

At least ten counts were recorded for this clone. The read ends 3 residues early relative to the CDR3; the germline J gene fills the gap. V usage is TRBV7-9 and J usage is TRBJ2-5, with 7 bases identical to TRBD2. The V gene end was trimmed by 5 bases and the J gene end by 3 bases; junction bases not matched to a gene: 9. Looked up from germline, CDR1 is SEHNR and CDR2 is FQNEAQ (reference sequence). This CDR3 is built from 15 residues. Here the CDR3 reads CASSRGGAGEETQYF. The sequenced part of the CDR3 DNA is TGTGCCAGCAGCCGCGGGGGTGCGGGGGAAGAGACC.

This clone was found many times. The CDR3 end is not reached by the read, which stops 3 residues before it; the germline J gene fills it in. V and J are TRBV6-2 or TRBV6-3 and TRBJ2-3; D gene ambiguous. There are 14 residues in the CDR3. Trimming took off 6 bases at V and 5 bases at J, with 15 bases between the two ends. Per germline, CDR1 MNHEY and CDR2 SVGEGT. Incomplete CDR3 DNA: TGTGCCAGCAGACAGACCAGTTTTGTAGATACG. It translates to CASRQTSFVDT. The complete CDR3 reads CASRQTSFVDTQYF.

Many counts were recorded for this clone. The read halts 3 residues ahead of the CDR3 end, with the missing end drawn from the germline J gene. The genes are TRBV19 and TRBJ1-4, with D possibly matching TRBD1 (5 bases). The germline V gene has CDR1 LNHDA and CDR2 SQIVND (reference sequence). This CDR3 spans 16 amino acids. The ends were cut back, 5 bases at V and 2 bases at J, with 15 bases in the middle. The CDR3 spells CASSPVGTHTNEKLFF. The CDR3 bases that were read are TGTGCCAGTAGTCCCGTCGGGACTCACACTAATGAAAAA.

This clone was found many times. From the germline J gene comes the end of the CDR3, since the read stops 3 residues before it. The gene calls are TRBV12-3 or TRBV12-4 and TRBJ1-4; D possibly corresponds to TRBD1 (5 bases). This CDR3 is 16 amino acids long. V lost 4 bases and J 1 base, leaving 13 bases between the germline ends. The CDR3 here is CASSSQMGGTNEKLFF. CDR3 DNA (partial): TGTGCCAGCAGTTCCCAAATGGGGGGAACTAATGAAAAA.

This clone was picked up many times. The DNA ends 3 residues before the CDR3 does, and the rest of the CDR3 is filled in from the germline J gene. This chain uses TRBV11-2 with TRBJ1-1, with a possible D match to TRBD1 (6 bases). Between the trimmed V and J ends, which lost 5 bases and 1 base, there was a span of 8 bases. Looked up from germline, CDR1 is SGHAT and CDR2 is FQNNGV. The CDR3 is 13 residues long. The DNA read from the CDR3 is TGTGCCAGCAGCCGAGGGGGGAACACTGAA. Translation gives CASSRGGNTE. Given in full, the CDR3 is CASSRGGNTEAFF.

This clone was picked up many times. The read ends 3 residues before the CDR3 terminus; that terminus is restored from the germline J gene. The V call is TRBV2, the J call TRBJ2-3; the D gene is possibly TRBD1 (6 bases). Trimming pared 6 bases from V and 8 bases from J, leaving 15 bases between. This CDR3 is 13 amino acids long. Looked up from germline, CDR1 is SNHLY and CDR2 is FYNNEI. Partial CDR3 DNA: TGTGCCAGCAGAGGCCAGACAGGTAGTACG. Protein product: CASRGQTGST. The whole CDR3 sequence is CASRGQTGSTQYF. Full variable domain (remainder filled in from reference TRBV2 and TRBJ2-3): EPEVTQTPSHQVTQMGQEVILRCVPISNHLYFYWYRQILGQKVEFLVSFYNNEISEKSEIFDDQFSVERPDGSNFTLKIRSTKLEDSAMYFCASRGQTGSTQYFGPGTRLTVL.

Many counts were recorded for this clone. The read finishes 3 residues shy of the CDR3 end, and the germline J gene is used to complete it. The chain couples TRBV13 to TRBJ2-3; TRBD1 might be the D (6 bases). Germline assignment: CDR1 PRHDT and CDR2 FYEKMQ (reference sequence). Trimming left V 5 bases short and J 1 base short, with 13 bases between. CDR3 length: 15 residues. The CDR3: CASSANEGGTDTQYF. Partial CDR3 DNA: TGTGCCAGCAGCGCAAACGAGGGGGGCACAGATACG.

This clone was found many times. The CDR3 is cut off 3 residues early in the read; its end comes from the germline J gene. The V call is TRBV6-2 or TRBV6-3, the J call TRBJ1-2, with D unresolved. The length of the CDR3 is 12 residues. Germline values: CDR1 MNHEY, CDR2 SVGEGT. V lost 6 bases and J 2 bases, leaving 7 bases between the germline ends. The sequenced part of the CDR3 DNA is TGTGCCAGCAGGAACCGGAACTATGGC. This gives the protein CASRNRNYG. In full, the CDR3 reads CASRNRNYGYTF.

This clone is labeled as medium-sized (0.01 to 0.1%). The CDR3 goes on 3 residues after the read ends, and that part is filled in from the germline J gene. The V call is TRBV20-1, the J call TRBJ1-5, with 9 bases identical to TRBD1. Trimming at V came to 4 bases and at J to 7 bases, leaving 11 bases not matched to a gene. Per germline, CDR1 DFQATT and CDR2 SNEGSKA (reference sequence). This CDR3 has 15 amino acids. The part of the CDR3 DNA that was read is TGCAGTGCTACCACGGGACAGGGAGATTGGCAGCCC. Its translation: CSATTGQGDWQP. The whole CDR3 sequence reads CSATTGQGDWQPQHF.

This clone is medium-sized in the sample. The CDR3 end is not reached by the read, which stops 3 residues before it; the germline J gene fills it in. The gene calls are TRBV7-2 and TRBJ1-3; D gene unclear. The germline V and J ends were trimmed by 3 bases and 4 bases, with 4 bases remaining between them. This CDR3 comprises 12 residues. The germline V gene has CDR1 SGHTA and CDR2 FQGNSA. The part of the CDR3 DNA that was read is TGTGCCAGCAGCTTGACAGGAAACACC. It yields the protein CASSLTGNT. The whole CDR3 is CASSLTGNTIYF.

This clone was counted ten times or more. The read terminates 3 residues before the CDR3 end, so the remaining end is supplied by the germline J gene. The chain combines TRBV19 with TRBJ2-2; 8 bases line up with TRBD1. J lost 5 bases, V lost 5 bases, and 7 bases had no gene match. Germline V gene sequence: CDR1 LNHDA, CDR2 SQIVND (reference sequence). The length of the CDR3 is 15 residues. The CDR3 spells CASSPWTGSTGELFF. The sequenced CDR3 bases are TGTGCCAGTAGTCCCTGGACAGGGTCGACCGGGGAG.